This T cell receptor (beta chain) stems from a study of blood T cells in healthy people across ages. Together with a sample-barcoded 5' primer, a J-beta primer mix was included in a second PCR lasting roughly 6 to 12 cycles. Sequencing of every sample gave 2.5 million or more CDR3-containing paired-end reads. TCRdb reprocessed the 5' RACE reads via MiXCR and lists one record per CDR3 protein. In the table there are 1.5 million to 1.9 million distinct CDR3 sequences, about 45% of which are singletons. Peripheral blood from each donor was collected in a volume of 8 to 10 milliliters. Isolating PBMCs gave at least 6.5 million of these cells per sample. J was trimmed by 3 bases and V by 3 bases; bases with no gene match: 11. Per germline, CDR1 KGHSH and CDR2 LQKENI. CDR3 length: 18 residues.

Material for sequencing was blood. The receptor was derived from a woman under 30 in good health. J is TRBJ2-7 and V is TRBV18; TRBD2 aligns across 13 bases. The CDR3 DNA reads TGTGCCAGCTCACCCTGGACTAGCGGGAGCGCCCTAGGCTACGAGCAGTACTTC. It yields the protein CASSPWTSGSALGYEQYF.